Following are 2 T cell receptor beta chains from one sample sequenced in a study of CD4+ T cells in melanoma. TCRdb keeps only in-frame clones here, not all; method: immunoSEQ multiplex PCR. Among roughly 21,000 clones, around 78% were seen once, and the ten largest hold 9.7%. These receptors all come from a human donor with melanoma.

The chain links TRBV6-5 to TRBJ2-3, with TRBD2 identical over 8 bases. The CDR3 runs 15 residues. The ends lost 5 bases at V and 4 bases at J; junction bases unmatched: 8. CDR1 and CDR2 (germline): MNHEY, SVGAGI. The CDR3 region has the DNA TGTGCCAGCAGTCGTGGCGGGGGGTTGGCAGATACGCAGTATTTT. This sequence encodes CASSRGGGLADTQYF.

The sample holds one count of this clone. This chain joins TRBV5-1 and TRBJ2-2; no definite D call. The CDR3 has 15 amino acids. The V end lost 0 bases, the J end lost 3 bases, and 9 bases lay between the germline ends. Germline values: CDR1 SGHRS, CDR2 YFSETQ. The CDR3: CASSLGQVDTGELFF. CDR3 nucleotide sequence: TGCGCCAGCAGCTTGGGCCAGGTTGACACCGGGGAGCTGTTTTTT.